This record looks at one T cell receptor beta chain sequence and its context. As yet, its antigen is unknown. Germline V gene data show CDR1 as SGHVS and CDR2 as FNYEAQ. The CDR3 has 16 residues. V dropped 1 base and J dropped 4 bases, with 13 bases sitting between them. The entry originates in a study of response to subunit inactivated influenza vaccine. Study conclusions and caveats: It was the authors' suggestion that each seasonal influenza vaccination recruits few new T cells.

TCRdb ran MiXCR on the RT-PCR reads and lists one entry per CDR3 protein. The data hold just under 250,000 distinct CDR3 sequences, with 12% observed a single time. The chain is built from TRBV7-6 and TRBJ2-2; D is perhaps TRBD1 (5 bases). The TCR sequence derives from a man aged 50-60 years who received an inactivated influenza vaccine. This specimen consisted of non-naive T cells sorted from PBMCs, obtained approximately 15 days before vaccination. The CDR3 region is CASSLGLGRGTGELFF. CDR3 coding DNA: TGTGCCAGCAGCTTAGGGCTGGGAAGGGGCACCGGGGAGCTGTTTTTT.